Each of the 26 T cell receptor beta chains below was sequenced from the same sample in a study of a mutant IDH1 vaccine in newly diagnosed glioma. The method was immunoSEQ multiplex PCR; TCRdb's version includes in-frame clones alone and lacks a portion of them. The sample contains tens of thousands of clones, approximately 84% of which appear only once. Their antigen targets remain unknown. Time point noted: week 23, last vaccination. One vaccine dose held 300 ug of mutant IDH1 20-mer peptide and came with topical imiquimod. Specimen: PBMCs, collected from a glioma patient whose treatment included an IDH1 peptide vaccine. The receptors were sampled from a man younger than 30 with glioma.

The chain joins TRBV6-5 to TRBJ1-5, with D uncertain. Between the trimmed V and J ends, which lost 0 bases and 3 bases, there was a span of 6 bases. Germline-derived CDR1 and CDR2 are MNHEY and SVGAGI. This CDR3 is built from 14 residues. The CDR3, as DNA: TGTGCCAGCAGTTACTCACAGAACAATCAGCCCCAGCATTTT. This codes for CASSYSQNNQPQHF.

There are a few counts of this clone. The chain recombines TRBV7-2 with TRBJ2-1; a possible D gene is TRBD1 (6 bases). The CDR3 is 13 amino acids. The V and J ends lost 7 bases and 5 bases respectively, with 12 bases between them. Germline CDR1 reads SGHTA; CDR2 reads FQGNSA. Written as DNA, the CDR3 is TGTGCCAGCACCCTATGGGGGCACAATGAGCAGTTCTTC. Translated, it gives CASTLWGHNEQFF.

V usage is TRBV10-3 and J usage is TRBJ1-5; maybe TRBD1 (6 bases). Between the trimmed V and J ends, which lost 4 bases and 3 bases, there was a span of 7 bases. The CDR3 consists of 13 residues. The germline gives CDR1 ENHRY, CDR2 SYGVKD. The chain's CDR3 is CAISGQDNQPQHF. The CDR3 region has the DNA TGTGCCATCAGTGGACAGGACAATCAGCCCCAGCATTTT.

V is TRBV5-1 and J is TRBJ1-4; TRBD1 is a possible D gene (5 bases). The CDR3 covers 14 residues. From germline, CDR1 is SGHRS and CDR2 YFSETQ. Trimming took 3 bases from V and 6 from J, leaving 12 bases between them. Here the CDR3 reads CASSSGTADEKLFF. The CDR3 nucleotides read TGCGCCAGCAGCTCCGGGACTGCTGATGAAAAACTGTTTTTT.

The chain joins TRBV10-3 to TRBJ2-7; 8 bases are shared with TRBD1. This CDR3 has 13 residues. The junction had 1 base not matched to a gene; V was cut back by 6 bases and J by 0 bases. The germline V gene encodes CDR1 ENHRY and CDR2 SYGVKD. CDR3 loop: CAIRDRVSYEQYF. Here the CDR3 DNA reads TGTGCCATCAGGGACAGGGTCTCCTACGAGCAGTACTTC.

The CDR3 region is CASTARTLNTEAFF. CDR3 nucleotides: TGTGCCAGCACGGCTAGGACTTTGAACACTGAAGCTTTCTTT. V and J are TRBV6-1 and TRBJ1-1; D gene ambiguous. Looked up from germline, CDR1 is MNHNS and CDR2 is SASEGT. The CDR3 is 14 amino acids. V gave up 7 bases and J gave up 0 bases, with 12 bases separating them.

V usage is TRBV28 and J usage is TRBJ1-1; TRBD1 might be the D (5 bases). The CDR3 has 15 residues. Germline loops: CDR1 MDHEN, CDR2 SYDVKM. V dropped 8 bases and J dropped 0 bases, with 16 bases sitting between them. This CDR3 reads CASPPGWGVNTEAFF. The CDR3 DNA reads as TGTGCCAGCCCTCCAGGTTGGGGGGTGAACACTGAAGCTTTCTTT.

The sample holds a few counts of this clone. The identical CDR3 is also encoded by other nucleotide sequences in the sample. The rearrangement uses TRBV7-9 and TRBJ1-5; D is uncertain. The V gene lost 5 bases and the J gene lost 4 bases, with 9 bases spanning the gap. The CDR3 loop spans 13 amino acids. The V gene's germline CDR1 is SEHNR and CDR2 FQNEAQ (reference sequence). CDR3 protein: CASSRGGNQPQHF. The CDR3, as DNA: TGTGCCAGCAGCCGCGGAGGGAATCAGCCCCAGCATTTT.

This clone has just one count. V usage is TRBV5-6 and J usage is TRBJ1-6; TRBD1 matches 7 bases. After removal of 4 bases from V and 10 bases from J, the junction contained 11 bases not matched to a gene. Looked up from germline, CDR1 is SGHDT and CDR2 is YYEEEE. This CDR3 has 15 amino acids. Written as DNA, the CDR3 is TGTGCCAGCAGCGACCGGGACAGAAATGTATCACCCCTCCACTTT. Translated, it gives CASSDRDRNVSPLHF.

CDR3 DNA sequence: TGTGCCAGCAGTTTAGAGACAGCGCGGTCGGATGAGCAGTTCTTC. Translating it yields CASSLETARSDEQFF. V gene TRBV27 combines with J gene TRBJ2-1, with a possible D match to TRBD1 (5 bases). V was cut by 2 bases and J by 8 bases, with 16 bases left in between. The CDR3 runs to 15 residues. Germline CDR1 and CDR2: MNHEY and SMNVEV (reference sequence).

The J gene is TRBJ1-2, the V gene TRBV5-1; 10 bases are shared with TRBD1. The CDR3 runs to 18 residues. The V gene's germline CDR1 is SGHRS and CDR2 YFSETQ. V was clipped by 4 bases and J by 5 bases; unmatched bases: 17. The CDR3 nucleotides read TGCGCCAGCAGCCCCCTCAGGTTGACAGGGGGCGCGGTATATGGCTACACCTTC. Its translation: CASSPLRLTGGAVYGYTF. Together with reference TRBV5-1 and TRBJ1-2, the CDR3 gives the full variable domain: KAGVTQTPRYLIKTRGQQVTLSCSPISGHRSVSWYQQTPGQGLQFLFEYFSETQRNKGNFPGRFSGRQFSNSRSEMNVSTLELGDSALYLCASSPLRLTGGAVYGYTFGSGTRLTVV.

The gene calls are TRBV19 and TRBJ1-4; no reliable D call. The CDR3 runs 15 residues. The V end lost 3 bases, the J end lost 8 bases, and 16 bases lay between the germline ends. Germline loops: CDR1 LNHDA, CDR2 SQIVND (reference sequence). The CDR3 region is CASSMGSPPGEKLFF. In DNA form, the CDR3 reads TGTGCCAGTAGTATGGGAAGTCCTCCGGGAGAAAAACTGTTTTTT. The full variable domain, in which reference TRBV19 and TRBJ1-4 provide the parts outside the CDR3, is DGGITQSPKYLFRKEGQNVTLSCEQNLNHDAMYWYRQDPGQGLRLIYYSQIVNDFQKGDIAEGYSVSREKKESFPLTVTSAQKNPTAFYLCASSMGSPPGEKLFFGSGTQLSVL.

V is TRBV25-1 and J is TRBJ1-3; D not resolved. Germline V gene lookup returns CDR1 MGHDK and CDR2 SYGVNS. V was shortened by 5 bases and J by 0 bases, with 14 bases between the two germline ends. The CDR3 totals 16 residues. The CDR3 coding sequence is TGTGCCAGCAGTCGCGGTTTTTCCCCCTCTGGAAACACCATATATTTT. Encoded protein: CASSRGFSPSGNTIYF.

The chain is built from TRBV29-1 and TRBJ1-4, with D hard to call. Trimming took off 0 bases at V and 14 bases at J, with 16 bases between the two ends. The CDR3 runs 13 residues. The germline CDR1 and CDR2 sequences are SQVTM and ANQGSEA. The DNA for the CDR3 is TGCAGCGTTGAAGATAGATCCGGACCCGCTCTGTTTTTT. Residues: CSVEDRSGPALFF.

This clone was counted once. The genes are TRBV7-2 and TRBJ1-2, with TRBD1 matching over 10 bases. The germline CDR1 and CDR2 sequences are SGHTA and FQGNSA. V shed 6 bases, J shed 4 bases, and the junction held 5 bases outside the gene matches. This CDR3 has 14 residues. CDR3 sequence: CASRPGQGSYGYTF. The DNA for the CDR3 is TGTGCCAGCAGACCGGGACAGGGGTCCTATGGCTACACCTTC.

The chain joins TRBV7-8 to TRBJ1-1; perhaps TRBD1 as D (5 bases). The CDR3 runs to 11 residues. Germline V gene sequence: CDR1 SGHVS, CDR2 FQNEAQ. Trimming stripped 3 bases from V and 7 bases from J, with 6 bases between. For the CDR3, the DNA is TGTGCCAGCAGCTTGGGGGGTGAAGCTTTCTTT. It encodes CASSLGGEAFF.

This clone turned up a few times. This sample also contains other DNA sequences that code for the same CDR3. The chain joins TRBV4-2 to TRBJ1-1; no clear D. Germline V gives CDR1 LGHNA, CDR2 YNFKEQ. The CDR3 is 13 amino acids. V shed 0 bases and J shed 5 bases, with 7 bases lying between them. The CDR3 here is CASSQDSGTEAFF. CDR3 DNA sequence: TGTGCCAGCAGCCAAGATAGCGGGACTGAAGCTTTCTTT.

This chain joins TRBV5-4 and TRBJ2-7; 7 bases line up with TRBD1. Germline-derived CDR1 and CDR2 are SGHNT and YYREEE (reference sequence). The CDR3 runs to 14 residues. V trimming: 3 bases; J trimming: 3 bases; junction bases outside the gene matches: 6. Here the CDR3 reads CASSSFRDSYEQYF. In DNA, the CDR3 is TGTGCCAGCAGCTCTTTCCGGGACAGCTACGAGCAGTACTTC. The full variable domain, in which reference TRBV5-4 and TRBJ2-7 provide the parts outside the CDR3, is ETGVTQSPTHLIKTRGQQVTLRCSSQSGHNTVSWYQQALGQGPQFIFQYYREEENGRGNFPPRFSGLQFPNYSSELNVNALELDDSALYLCASSSFRDSYEQYFGPGTRLTVT.

The chain employs TRBV2 and TRBJ1-5; D is unclear. V was clipped by 4 bases and J by 2 bases, with 18 bases between them. The CDR3 runs 17 residues. Per germline, CDR1 SNHLY and CDR2 FYNNEI. CDR3 sequence (DNA): TGTGCCAGCAGTGGGTTAAGCGTCTCGGTCCGCAATCAGCCCCAGCATTTT. Translated, it gives CASSGLSVSVRNQPQHF.

The J gene is TRBJ1-1, the V gene TRBV7-8, with a tentative D call TRBD1 (6 bases). CDR3 length equals 19 residues. Trimming removed 1 base at V and 4 bases at J, with 25 bases between. Germline CDR1 SGHVS, CDR2 FQNEAQ. The CDR3 sequence: CASSLVGVGGALSVTEAFF. CDR3 nucleotides: TGTGCCAGCAGCTTAGTGGGTGTCGGGGGGGCGTTAAGTGTCACTGAAGCTTTCTTT.

DNA for the CDR3: TGCAGCGGTCAGGGGGCGCGGGAGCAGTACTTC. It is translated as CSGQGAREQYF. This chain links TRBV29-1 with TRBJ2-7; 8 nucleotides match TRBD1. Germline V gene lookup returns CDR1 SQVTM and CDR2 ANQGSEA. There are 11 residues in the CDR3. Unmatched junction bases numbered 6, after V lost 7 bases and J lost 7 bases.

V gene TRBV5-1 combines with J gene TRBJ2-3, with a weak D call TRBD2 (7 bases). Germline V gives CDR1 SGHRS, CDR2 YFSETQ. CDR3 length: 15 amino acids. The V end lost 0 bases, the J end lost 4 bases, and 12 bases lay between the germline ends. In DNA, the CDR3 is TGCGCCAGCAGCTTGGTGTCGGGGGGCGCAGATACGCAGTATTTT. Residues: CASSLVSGGADTQYF.

This CDR3 reads CSVVRGYTF. CDR3 DNA sequence: TGCAGCGTTGTTAGGGGCTACACCTTC. This chain connects TRBV29-1 to TRBJ1-2; D not certain. This CDR3 has 9 amino acids. Trimming shortened V by 4 bases and J by 8 bases, and 5 bases separated the two germline ends. Germline CDR1 SQVTM, CDR2 ANQGSEA.

The chain recombines TRBV10-1 with TRBJ2-7; 9 positions agree with TRBD2. Germline loops: CDR1 WNHNN, CDR2 SYGVQD (reference sequence). CDR3 length: 15 amino acids. The ends lost 4 bases at V and 3 bases at J; junction bases unmatched: 7. CDR3 DNA sequence: TGCGCCAGCAGTGTCATGAGCGGGAGGATCTACGAGCAGTACTTC. It is translated as CASSVMSGRIYEQYF.

The CDR3 loop reads CASSGRQGLNTEAFF. The CDR3 region has the DNA TGTGCCAGCAGCGGCAGACAGGGGTTGAACACTGAAGCTTTCTTT. The rearrangement uses TRBV7-2 and TRBJ1-1; 8 bases fit TRBD1. The germline V gene has CDR1 SGHTA and CDR2 FQGNSA. This CDR3 comprises 15 residues. V was pared by 5 bases and J by 0 bases, with 5 bases of the junction left unmatched.

The chain combines TRBV5-6 with TRBJ2-6; 9 bases map to TRBD2. From germline, CDR1 is SGHDT and CDR2 YYEEEE. The V segment lost 5 bases and the J segment 3 bases; nucleotides outside the gene matches: 9. The CDR3 spans 17 residues. The CDR3 is CASRVGREGHGANVLTF. CDR3 coding DNA: TGTGCCAGCAGAGTGGGGCGGGAGGGGCATGGGGCCAACGTCCTGACTTTC.